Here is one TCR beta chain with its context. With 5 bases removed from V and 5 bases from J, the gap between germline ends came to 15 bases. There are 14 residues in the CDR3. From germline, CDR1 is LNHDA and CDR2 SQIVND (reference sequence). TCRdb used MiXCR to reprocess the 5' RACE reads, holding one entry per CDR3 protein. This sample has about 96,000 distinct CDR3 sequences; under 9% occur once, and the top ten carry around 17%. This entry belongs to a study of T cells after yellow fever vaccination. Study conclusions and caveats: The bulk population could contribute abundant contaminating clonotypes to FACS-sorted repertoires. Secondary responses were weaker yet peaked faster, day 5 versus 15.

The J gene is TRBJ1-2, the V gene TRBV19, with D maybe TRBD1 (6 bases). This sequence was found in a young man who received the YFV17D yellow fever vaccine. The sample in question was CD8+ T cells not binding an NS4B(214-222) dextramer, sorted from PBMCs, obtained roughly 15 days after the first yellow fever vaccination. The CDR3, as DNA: TGTGCCAGTAGTCCCCGCCAGGGGTGGTATGGCTACACCTTC. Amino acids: CASSPRQGWYGYTF.